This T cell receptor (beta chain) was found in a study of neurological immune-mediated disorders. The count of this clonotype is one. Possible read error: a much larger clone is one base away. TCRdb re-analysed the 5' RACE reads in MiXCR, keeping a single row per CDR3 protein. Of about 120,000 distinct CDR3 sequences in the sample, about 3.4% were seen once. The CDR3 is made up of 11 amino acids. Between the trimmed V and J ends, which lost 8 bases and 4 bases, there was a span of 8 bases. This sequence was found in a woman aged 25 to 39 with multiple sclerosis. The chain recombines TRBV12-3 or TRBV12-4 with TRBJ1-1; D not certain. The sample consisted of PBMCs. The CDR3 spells CASWPPTEAFF. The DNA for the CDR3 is TGTGCCAGCTGGCCGCCCACTGAAGCTTTCTTT.